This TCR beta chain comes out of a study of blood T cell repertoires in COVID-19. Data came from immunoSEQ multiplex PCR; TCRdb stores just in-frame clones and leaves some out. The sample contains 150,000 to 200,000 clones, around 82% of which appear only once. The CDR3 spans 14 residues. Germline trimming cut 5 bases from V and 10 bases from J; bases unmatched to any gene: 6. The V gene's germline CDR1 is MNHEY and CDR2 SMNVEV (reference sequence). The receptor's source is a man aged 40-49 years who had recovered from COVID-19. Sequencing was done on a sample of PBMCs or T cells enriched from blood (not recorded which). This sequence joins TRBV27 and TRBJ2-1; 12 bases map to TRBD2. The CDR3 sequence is CASSRLAGEEEQFF. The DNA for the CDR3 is TGTGCCAGCAGTCGACTAGCGGGGGAGGAAGAGCAGTTCTTC.